This note documents a single T cell receptor beta chain sequence. The target antigen is unknown. This sample stems from a study of STAT5B mutations in CD4+ large granular lymphocyte leukemia. General study findings and limits: Patient CD4-sorted repertoires looked more clonal than healthy CD4+ repertoires, even without putative leukemic clones.

Authors' data handling: Lowest detectable productive clonotype frequency was 2.59 x 10-5. Assay used: immunoSEQ multiplex PCR; TCRdb lists only in-frame clones, some missing. That table supplies the V and J calls and clone size; D and trimming were determined from the DNA. The sample records about 20,000 clones, roughly three quarters being singletons. Control samples were healthy donors' buffy coats. Sequencing was performed on CD4+ T cells from blood buffy coats. This TCR was sampled from a human donor in good health.

CDR3 sequence (DNA): TGTGCCAGCAGCCAACTAACCGGGAAGGGCACCGGGGAGCTGTTTTTT. Amino acid sequence: CASSQLTGKGTGELFF. V usage is TRBV27 and J usage is TRBJ2-2, with a weak D call TRBD2 (5 bases). This CDR3 is built from 16 residues. V lost 6 bases, J lost 4 bases, and 18 bases lay in between. Looked up from germline, CDR1 is MNHEY and CDR2 is SMNVEV (reference sequence).